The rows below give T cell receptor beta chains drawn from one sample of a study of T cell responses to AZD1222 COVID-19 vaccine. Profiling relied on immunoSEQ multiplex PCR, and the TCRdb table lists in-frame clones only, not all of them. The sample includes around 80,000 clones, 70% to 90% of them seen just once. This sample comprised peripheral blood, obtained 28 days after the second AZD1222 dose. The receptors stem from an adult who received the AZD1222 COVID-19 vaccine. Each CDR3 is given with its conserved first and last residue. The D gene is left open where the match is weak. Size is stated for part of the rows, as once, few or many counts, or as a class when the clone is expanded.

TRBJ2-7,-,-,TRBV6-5,TGTGCCAGCAGTTACTCGAGTCCGGGAAATCCCTACGAGCAGTACTTC,CASSYSSPGNPYEQYF
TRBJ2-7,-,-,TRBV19,TGTGCCAGCGGAACGGCAGGGGGGGCCTACGAGCAGTACTTC,CASGTAGGAYEQYF
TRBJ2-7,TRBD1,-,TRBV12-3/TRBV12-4,TGTGCCAGCAGACCCACGACAGGGAGCGAGCAGTACTTC,CASRPTTGSEQYF
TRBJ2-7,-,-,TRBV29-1,TGCAGCGCGAACGAAGGGTCCTACGAGCAGTACTTC,CSANEGSYEQYF
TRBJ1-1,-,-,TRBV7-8,TGTGCCAGCAGCTACGGACAGAGTAACACTGAAGCTTTCTTT,CASSYGQSNTEAFF
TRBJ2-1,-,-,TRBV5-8,TGTGCCAGCAGCTTGCAAAGTGAGCAGTTCTTC,CASSLQSEQFF
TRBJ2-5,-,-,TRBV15,TGTGCCACCAGCAGATGGGCGGACCAAGAGACCCAGTACTTC,CATSRWADQETQYF
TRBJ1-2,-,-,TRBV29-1,TGCAGCGTTGAGTTGGGTTATGGCTACACCTTC,CSVELGYGYTF
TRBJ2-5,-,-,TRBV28,TGTGCCAGCAGTCTTTCCGGCGGGACAGCCCGACAAGAGACCCAGTACTTC,CASSLSGGTARQETQYF
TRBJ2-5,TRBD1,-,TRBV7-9,TGTGCCAGCAGCCGTGGACAGGTTTTGAGGGTTGGTGAGACCCAGTACTTC,CASSRGQVLRVGETQYF
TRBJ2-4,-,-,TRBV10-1,TGCGCCAGCAGTGGGGGGGGTCACAGGGGCCCGTTCTTAGCCAAAAACATTCAGTACTTC,CASSGGGHRGPFLAKNIQYF
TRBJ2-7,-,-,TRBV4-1,TGCGCCAGCAGCCCGAAGTACAGGGAGGTCTACGAGCAGTACTTC,CASSPKYREVYEQYF
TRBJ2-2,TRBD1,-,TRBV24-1,TGTGCCACCAGTCATGGACAGGTGACCGGGGAGCTGTTTTTT,CATSHGQVTGELFF
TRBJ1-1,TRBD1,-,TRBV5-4,TGTGCCAGCAGCTTGTGGGACAGTGGTGAAGCTTTCTTT,CASSLWDSGEAFF
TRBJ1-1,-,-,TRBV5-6,TGTGCCAGCAGCTACCTCGGGGGGACGAACACTGAAGCTTTCTTT,CASSYLGGTNTEAFF
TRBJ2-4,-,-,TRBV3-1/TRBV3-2,TGTGCCAGCAGCCAAAACCCTGACATAGCCAAAAACATTCAGTACTTC,CASSQNPDIAKNIQYF
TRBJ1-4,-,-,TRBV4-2,TGTGCCAGCAGCCAAAACGTTATAAGGGGGGTCACTAATGAAAAACTGTTTTTT,CASSQNVIRGVTNEKLFF
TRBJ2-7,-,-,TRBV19,TGTGCCAGTAGTACTTACAACGAGCAGTACTTC,CASSTYNEQYF
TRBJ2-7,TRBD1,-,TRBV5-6,TGTGCCAGCAGCGTGGGACAGGACTACGAGCAGTACTTC,CASSVGQDYEQYF
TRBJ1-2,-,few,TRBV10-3,TGTGCCATCAGTGAGTCCGGGGGGAATCAGGATGGCTACACCTTC,CAISESGGNQDGYTF
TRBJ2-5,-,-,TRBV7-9,TGTGCCAGCAGCTCAAGGGGGACAGAGTACGTCGGGGGGACCCAGTACTTC,CASSSRGTEYVGGTQYF
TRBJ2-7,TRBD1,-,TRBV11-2,TGTGCCAGCAGCCAACAGGGGGCGGGGGAGCAGTACTTC,CASSQQGAGEQYF
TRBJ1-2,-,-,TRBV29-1,TGCAGCGTTGCAAAGACAAGTTCGAACTATGGCTACACCTTC,CSVAKTSSNYGYTF
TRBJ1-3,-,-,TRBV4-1,TGCGCCAGCAGCCAAGGCGGAGCTGGAAACACCATATATTTT,CASSQGGAGNTIYF
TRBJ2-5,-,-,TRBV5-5,TGTGCCAGCAGCCCGGGACCGAGGGAGGAGACCCAGTACTTC,CASSPGPREETQYF
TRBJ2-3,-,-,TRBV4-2,TGTGCCAGCAGCCAAGATGGGGGGGGGCGTCCAGATACGCAGTATTTT,CASSQDGGGRPDTQYF
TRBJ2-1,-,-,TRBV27,TGTGCCAGCAGTTTATACGGGGGCGCCTACAATGAGCAGTTCTTC,CASSLYGGAYNEQFF
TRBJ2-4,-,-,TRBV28,TGTGCCAGCGGGCTAGCCAAAAACATTCAGTACTTC,CASGLAKNIQYF
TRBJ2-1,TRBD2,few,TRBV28,TGTGCCCCCCCCGGGGGGGGGTCCTACAATGAGCAGTTCTTC,CAPPGGGSYNEQFF
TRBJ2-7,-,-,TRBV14,TGTGCCAGCAGCCCACTACAGGGAACCGAGCAGTACTTC,CASSPLQGTEQYF
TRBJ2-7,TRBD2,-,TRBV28,TGTGCCAGCATTACCAGCGGGGGGGCCAGGTACGAGCAGTACTTC,CASITSGGARYEQYF
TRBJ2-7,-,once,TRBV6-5,TGTGCCAGCAGCCCAGCTTCGGAGGGGACCTACGAGCAGTACTTC,CASSPASEGTYEQYF
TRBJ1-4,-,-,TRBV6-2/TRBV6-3,TGTGCCAGCAGTTCCGGGTATTCTACTAATGAAAAACTGTTTTTT,CASSSGYSTNEKLFF
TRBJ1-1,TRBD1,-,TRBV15,TGTGCCACCAGCTCCCGGTTCAACAGGGGAATGGACACTGAAGCTTTCTTT,CATSSRFNRGMDTEAFF
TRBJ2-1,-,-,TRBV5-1,TGCGCCAGCAGCCCCGTGGGGGGCTCCTACAATGAGCAGTTCTTC,CASSPVGGSYNEQFF
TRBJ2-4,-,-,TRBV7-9,TGTGCCAGCAGCTTCATAGGGGAAAACATTCAGTACTTC,CASSFIGENIQYF
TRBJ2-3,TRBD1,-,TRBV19,TGTGCCAGTAGTATAGCAGGGGGCTGGGGGACAGATACGCAGTATTTT,CASSIAGGWGTDTQYF
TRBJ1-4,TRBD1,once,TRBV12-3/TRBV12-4,TGTGCCAGCAGTCGACAGGGGGGGGAAAAACTGTTTTTT,CASSRQGGEKLFF
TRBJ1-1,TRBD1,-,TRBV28,TGTGCCAGCTGTGGACAGGAGAACACTGAAGCTTTCTTT,CASCGQENTEAFF
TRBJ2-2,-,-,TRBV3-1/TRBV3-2,TGTGCCAGCAGCCCCCGCGTCCCCACCGGGGAGCTGTTTTTT,CASSPRVPTGELFF
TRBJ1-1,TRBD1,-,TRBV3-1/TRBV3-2,TGTGCCAGCAGCCAAGAGACAGGGAGGACTGAAGCTTTCTTT,CASSQETGRTEAFF
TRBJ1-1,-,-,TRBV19,TGTGCCAGTAGTACCCGCCCGGACAGTAGAGAAGCTTTCTTT,CASSTRPDSREAFF
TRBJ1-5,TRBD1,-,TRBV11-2,TGTGCCAGCAGCCAAGGGACAGGGGGGCAGCCCCAGCATTTT,CASSQGTGGQPQHF
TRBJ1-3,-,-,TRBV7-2,TGTGCCAGCAGCTTAGGATCCGCGAGCTCTGGAAACACCATATATTTT,CASSLGSASSGNTIYF
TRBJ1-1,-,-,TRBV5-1,TGCGCCAGCAGCTTGGGAACCCTTGTCGGGCACACTGAAGCTTTCTTT,CASSLGTLVGHTEAFF
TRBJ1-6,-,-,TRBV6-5,TGTGCCAGCAGTTACTCGACGGAGTCAAATTCACCCCTCCACTTT,CASSYSTESNSPLHF
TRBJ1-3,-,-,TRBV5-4,TGTGCCAGCAGCTTGTGGACAGCCAAGAGCTCTGGAAACACCATATATTTT,CASSLWTAKSSGNTIYF
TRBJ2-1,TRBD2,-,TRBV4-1,TGCGCCAGCAGCCAAGTAGGAGCGGGGGGGACCTACAATGAGCAGTTCTTC,CASSQVGAGGTYNEQFF
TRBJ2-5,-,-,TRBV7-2,TGTGCCAGCAGCTTATACGAGACCCAGTACTTC,CASSLYETQYF
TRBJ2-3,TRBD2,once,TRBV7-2,TGTGCCAGCAGCTTAGATACTAGCGGCCTAGATACGCAGTATTTT,CASSLDTSGLDTQYF
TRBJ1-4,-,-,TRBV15,TGTGCCACCAGCAGAGATTTTCAGGGAGGTGAAAAACTGTTTTTT,CATSRDFQGGEKLFF
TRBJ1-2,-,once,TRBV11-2,TGTGCCAGCAGCTTACGAAACCAGGGACATGGCTACACCTTC,CASSLRNQGHGYTF
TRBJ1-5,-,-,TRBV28,TGTGCCAGCAGTTTGCAGCAGGAATATAGCAATCAGCCCCAGCATTTT,CASSLQQEYSNQPQHF
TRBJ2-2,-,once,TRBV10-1,TGCGCCAGCAGTGAGTCGGGGGACACCGGGGAGCTGTTTTTT,CASSESGDTGELFF
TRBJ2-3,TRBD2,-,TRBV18,TGTGCCAGCTCACCATCCAGCGGGGGAAGCACAGATACGCAGTATTTT,CASSPSSGGSTDTQYF
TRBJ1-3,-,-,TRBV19,TGTGCCAGTAGTATTCTTCAGGGCATCTCTGGAAACACCATATATTTT,CASSILQGISGNTIYF
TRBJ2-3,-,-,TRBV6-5,TGTGCCAGCAGGCTTACTAGCACCGACACAGATACGCAGTATTTT,CASRLTSTDTDTQYF
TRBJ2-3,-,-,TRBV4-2,TGTGCCAGCAGCCAATTTAGACTAGTCGGCACAGATACGCAGTATTTT,CASSQFRLVGTDTQYF
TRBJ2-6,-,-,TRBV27,TGTGCCAGCAGTCACAGGTACTCTGGGGCCAACGTCCTGACTTTC,CASSHRYSGANVLTF